The clone carrying this TCR beta chain has just a few counts. Its specificity is unknown. V dropped 4 bases and J dropped 6 bases, with 12 bases sitting between them. Germline CDR1 and CDR2: LGHDT and YNNKEL (reference sequence). CDR3 length: 14 residues. Each CDR3 protein is one row after TCRdb ran MiXCR on the RT-PCR reads. The table includes 400,000 to 550,000 distinct CDR3 sequences, less than 30% detected once. The sample originates from a study of response to subunit inactivated influenza vaccine. Whole-study findings and limits: Authors suggested each seasonal flu vaccination may recruit only limited numbers of new T cells.

This specimen consisted of CD4+ T cells sorted from PBMCs, obtained more than 4 days after vaccination. This TCR came from a man aged 45-65 years who received an inactivated influenza vaccine. This chain connects TRBV3-1 to TRBJ2-2, with unresolved D. CDR3 region: CASSRPRRPGELFF. The CDR3 nucleotides are TGTGCCAGCAGCCGACCCAGGAGACCCGGGGAGCTGTTTTTT.